This TCR beta chain was recovered during a study of shared clonotypes between healthy human individuals. To note about this clone: Its antigen is undetermined.

V dropped 5 bases and J dropped 3 bases, with 11 bases sitting between them. This CDR3 spans 13 amino acids. Germline-derived CDR1 and CDR2 are PRHDT and FYEKMQ (reference sequence). For sorted subsets, 150 to 200 ng DNA per replicate equaled about 30,000 T cell genomes. Only in-frame clones appear in the TCRdb table, and some are missing; sequencing was by immunoSEQ multiplex PCR. The table includes millions of clones, just over 90% detected once. Study-wide points: In contrast to clonotypes shared by all four donors, non-shared clonotypes had lower generation probabilities. Generally, estimated richness proved larger in naive subsets than it did in memory subsets.

A CD45RA+ naive subset and a CD45RA-negative memory subset were split from CD4+ cells. The chain combines TRBV13 with TRBJ2-7, with D maybe TRBD2 (6 bases). The sequence was obtained from a man aged 18 to 29 in good health. Sequencing input: naive CD4+ T cells sorted from blood. Subset of the sample: CD45RA+ positively selected. The CDR3: CASSQKAGYEQYF. As DNA, the CDR3 is TGTGCCAGCAGCCAGAAAGCGGGCTACGAGCAGTACTTC.